The TCR beta chain under discussion was sequenced for a study of T cells in Graves' hyperthyroidism and ophthalmopathy. General study findings and limits: Ophthalmopathy, as predicted by the model, came a median about seven months after the prediction. Blood also held most thyroid clonotypes expanded beyond 0.001.

This clonotype appeared many times. Its specificity is not known. Around 9.9 ml of fresh peripheral blood supplied the PBMCs. Germline-derived CDR1 and CDR2 are SNHLY and FYNNEI. This CDR3 has 14 residues. The ends were cut back, 2 bases at V and 2 bases at J, with 7 bases in the middle. The source material, RNA transcripts, was used to amplify TCR beta CDR3 regions. The TCR CDR3 was amplified in a first-round RT-PCR using the HTBI primer set. TCRdb re-called the multiplex PCR reads with MiXCR, one entry per CDR3 protein. The table lists 390,000 or so distinct CDR3 sequences, about 15% of them singletons.

Sequenced input: blood. This receptor was obtained from a man aged 18-30 years with Graves' ophthalmopathy. The chain uses TRBV2 and TRBJ1-5, with D uncertain. CDR3 sequence: CASSEFLGNQPQHF. The DNA of the CDR3 is TGTGCCAGCAGTGAATTTCTGGGCAATCAGCCCCAGCATTTT.